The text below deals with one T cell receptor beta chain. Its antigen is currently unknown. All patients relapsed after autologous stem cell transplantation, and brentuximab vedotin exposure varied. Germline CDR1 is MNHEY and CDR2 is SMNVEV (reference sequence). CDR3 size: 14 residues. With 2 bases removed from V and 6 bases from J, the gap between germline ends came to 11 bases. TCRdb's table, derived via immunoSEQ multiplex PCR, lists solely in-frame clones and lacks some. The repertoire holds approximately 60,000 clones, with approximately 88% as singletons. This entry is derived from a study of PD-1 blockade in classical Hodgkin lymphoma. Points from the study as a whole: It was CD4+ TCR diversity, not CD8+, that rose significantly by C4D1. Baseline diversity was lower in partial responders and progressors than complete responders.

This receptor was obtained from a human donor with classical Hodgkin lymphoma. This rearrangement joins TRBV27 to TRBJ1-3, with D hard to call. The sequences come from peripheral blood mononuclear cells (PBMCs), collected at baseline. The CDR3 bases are TGTGCCAGCAGTTTAAGTCAGAATCTAAACACCATATATTTT. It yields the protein CASSLSQNLNTIYF.